A selection of T cell receptor beta chains follows, all from one sample in a study of shared clonotypes between healthy human individuals. Clones were sequenced by immunoSEQ multiplex PCR, and TCRdb holds only the in-frame ones, with some missing. The table includes around 200,000 clones, approximately 62% detected once. Sequencing used memory CD4+ T cells sorted from blood. The source is a man between 25 and 39 years old in good health. CDR3s include the opening cysteine and the closing phenylalanine or tryptophan. Each record gives: D gene, clone size, V gene, J gene, CDR3 DNA, CDR3 protein. D genes are given only for firm matches. Rows may omit the clone size; those that give it use once, few, many or a size class.

>TRBD2|once|TRBV14|TRBJ2-3
TGTGCCAGCAGCCAGGGCCTAGCGGGAGTCACAGATACGCAGTATTTT
CASSQGLAGVTDTQYF
>-|-|TRBV5-1|TRBJ2-1
TGCGCCAGCAGCTTGGGCGTAAGCTCCTACAATGAGCAGTTCTTC
CASSLGVSSYNEQFF
>TRBD2|-|TRBV5-4|TRBJ2-4
TGTGCCAGCAGCTTGGCCGGGAGGACCAAAAACATTCAGTACTTC
CASSLAGRTKNIQYF
>-|-|TRBV9|TRBJ1-5
TGTGCCAGCAGCAGGGCTTTTGATCAGCCCCAGCATTTT
CASSRAFDQPQHF
>-|-|TRBV18|TRBJ1-1
TGTGCCAGCTCACCGACGTTCGGGGGGGACACTGAAGCTTTCTTT
CASSPTFGGDTEAFF
>-|-|TRBV11-3|TRBJ2-7
TGTGCCAGCAGCTTAGCCCCTGGGGGAGGCTACGAGCAGTACTTC
CASSLAPGGGYEQYF
>-|-|TRBV5-4|TRBJ1-1
TGTGCCAGCAGTAGGGGAGGGGGGCTCACTGAAGCTTTCTTT
CASSRGGGLTEAFF
>TRBD2|-|TRBV18|TRBJ2-7
TGTGCCAGCTCACTAAGCGGGAGCTCCTACGAGCAGTACTTC
CASSLSGSSYEQYF
>-|many|TRBV5-1|TRBJ2-7
TGCGCCAGCAGCCAATACTCCTACGAGCAGTACTTC
CASSQYSYEQYF
>TRBD2|-|TRBV7-2|TRBJ2-7
TGTGCCAGCAGCTTACGTACTGCGGGAGCCCACGAGCAGTACTTC
CASSLRTAGAHEQYF
>-|-|TRBV19|TRBJ1-5
TGTGCCAGTAGTATACCGGGGAGCAATCAGCCCCAGCATTTT
CASSIPGSNQPQHF
>-|-|TRBV10-3|TRBJ2-5
TGTGCCATCAGTGAGTCACGGGGGGGGACAGCCCAAGAGACCCAGTACTTC
CAISESRGGTAQETQYF
>-|-|TRBV6-6|TRBJ2-3
TGTGCCAGCAGTCCCGCTGGGAGGGATACGCAGTATTTT
CASSPAGRDTQYF
>-|-|TRBV28|TRBJ2-1
TGTGCCAGCAGTTATAGCGGCGTGAACCCCTACAATGAGCAGTTCTTC
CASSYSGVNPYNEQFF
>-|few|TRBV5-8|TRBJ1-5
TGTGCCAGCAGCTTCCCGACTGAGAATCAGCCCCAGCATTTT
CASSFPTENQPQHF
>-|-|TRBV28|TRBJ2-1
TGTGCCAGCACCACCTCCGGCAATGAGCAGTTCTTC
CASTTSGNEQFF
>-|-|TRBV25-1|TRBJ2-5
TGTGCCAGCAGTGGACCGGGGGTCGGGGAGACCCAGTACTTC
CASSGPGVGETQYF
>TRBD1|-|TRBV5-6|TRBJ2-5
TGTGCCAGCAGCCAAGTGGACAGGGAGTCAGAGACCCAGTACTTC
CASSQVDRESETQYF
>TRBD1|-|TRBV28|TRBJ1-5
TGTGCCAGCAGTGGGACAGAAGGACTAAATCAGCCCCAGCATTTT
CASSGTEGLNQPQHF
>TRBD1|few|TRBV7-3|TRBJ2-4
TGTGCCAGCAGCCGACAGGGTAGTGGCATTCAGTACTTC
CASSRQGSGIQYF
>-|few|TRBV10-3|TRBJ2-5
TGTGCCATCAGTGAGTTTCGGGATCTAGAGACCCAGTACTTC
CAISEFRDLETQYF
>TRBD2|-|TRBV6-6|TRBJ2-1
TGTGCCAGCAGTACCGGGACTAGCGCATACAATGAGCAGTTCTTC
CASSTGTSAYNEQFF
>TRBD2|-|TRBV2|TRBJ2-1
TGTGCCAGCGGCCTAGGGACTAGCGGATACAATGAGCAGTTCTTC
CASGLGTSGYNEQFF
>TRBD2|-|TRBV7-2|TRBJ2-2
TGTGCCAGCAGAGGACTAGCGGGAGGGCATCACGGGGAGCTGTTTTTT
CASRGLAGGHHGELFF
>-|-|TRBV11-2|TRBJ2-3
TGTGCCAGCAGCCTTTTGAATTCTAACACAGATACGCAGTATTTT
CASSLLNSNTDTQYF
>-|once|TRBV28|TRBJ1-5
TGTGCCAGCAGTTTCCCGGGGGCCAATCAGCCCCAGCATTTT
CASSFPGANQPQHF
>-|-|TRBV7-9|TRBJ2-7
TGTGCCAGCAGCTTAGCCCGCAGGGGTTCCTACGAGCAGTACTTC
CASSLARRGSYEQYF
>-|once|TRBV28|TRBJ1-2
TGTGCCAGCAGTCTAAGGACCTATGGCTACACCTTC
CASSLRTYGYTF
>-|-|TRBV6-5|TRBJ2-5
TGTGCCAGCAGTTACCCCACAAAAGAGACCCAGTACTTC
CASSYPTKETQYF
>TRBD2|-|TRBV15|TRBJ2-1
TGTGCCACCAGCAGGGATAGCGGGAGATCCTACAATGAGCAGTTCTTC
CATSRDSGRSYNEQFF
>-|-|TRBV12-5|TRBJ1-2
TGTGCTAGTGGTTTGGGGACAGATAACTATGGCTACACCTTC
CASGLGTDNYGYTF
>-|-|TRBV12-5|TRBJ1-1
TGTGCTAGTGGTTTAGATGGGGACACTGAAGCTTTCTTT
CASGLDGDTEAFF
>-|-|TRBV5-1|TRBJ1-2
TGCGCCAGCAGCTCCGGTGGGGAGGGTGGCTACACCTTC
CASSSGGEGGYTF
>-|-|TRBV19|TRBJ1-2
TGTGCCAGTAGTAAACAGGGTAACTATGGCTACACCTTC
CASSKQGNYGYTF
>TRBD2|-|TRBV2|TRBJ2-7
TGTGCCAGCAGCGCCGGGACTAGCGGGAGGGCCGAGCAGTACTTC
CASSAGTSGRAEQYF
>-|-|TRBV5-6|TRBJ2-3
TGTGCCAGCAGCTGGCGCTCCGGGACCCGGACCCCAGCGACGCAGTATTTT
CASSWRSGTRTPATQYF
>TRBD2|-|TRBV29-1|TRBJ2-1
TGCAGCGTTGAAGATGCAGGGCGGGAGTGGCACAATGAGCAGTTCTTC
CSVEDAGREWHNEQFF
>TRBD2|once|TRBV28|TRBJ2-3
TGTGCCAGTGTAGCGGGGCTAGATACGCAGTATTTT
CASVAGLDTQYF
>-|-|TRBV11-2|TRBJ2-1
TGTGCCAGCAGCCGTACCGTGGAGTCGCCGCAGTTCTTC
CASSRTVESPQFF
>-|-|TRBV7-2|TRBJ1-3
TGTGCCAGCAGCCCCGCGCCAGGCTCTGGAAACACCATATATTTT
CASSPAPGSGNTIYF
>-|-|TRBV6-6|TRBJ1-2
TGTGCCAGCAGGCCGGTCAAGGGGCGGGATGGCTACACCTTC
CASRPVKGRDGYTF
>-|-|TRBV7-9|TRBJ2-3
TGTGCCAGCAGCTTAGGGGGAGGAGCAGATACGCAGTATTTT
CASSLGGGADTQYF
>TRBD2|-|TRBV7-9|TRBJ2-7
TGTGCCAGCAGCCTTTTTCCTAGCGGGACCTACGAGCAGTACTTC
CASSLFPSGTYEQYF
>-|-|TRBV30|TRBJ1-5
TGTGCCTGGAGGGGTCAGAGGAATCAGCCCCAGCATTTT
CAWRGQRNQPQHF
>-|many|TRBV4-3|TRBJ1-2
TGCGCCAGCAGCCCGCGCTACGGAGGGGAGGTCTATGGCTACACCTTC
CASSPRYGGEVYGYTF